The 31 T cell receptor beta chains in this list originate from one sample, sequenced in a study of persistence of HIV-infected CD4 T cells. Sequencing used immunoSEQ version 4 in survey mode. Sequencing used immunoSEQ multiplex PCR; TCRdb keeps in-frame clones, though not all of them. This sample has about 48,000 clones, with more than 70% found just once. The stimulus was lysate of CMV-infected fibroblasts, roughly 10 ug/mL. Sorted nonresponding memory CD4+ T cells were CD40L-negative, CD69-negative, CD45RO-high. Which antigens these TCRs recognize remains unknown. Sample: CD4+ T cells sorted from PBMCs after approximately 19-hour stimulation, taken from a patient who received antiretroviral therapy. Receptors originate from an adult man with HIV who was CMV-seropositive.

This clone has only one observation. This chain links TRBV7-8 with TRBJ1-1; TRBD1 matches 7 bases. Trimming removed 2 bases from V and 5 bases from J; junction bases left unmatched: 5. CDR1 is SGHVS, CDR2 FQNEAQ, per germline. The CDR3 totals 14 residues. This CDR3 is CASSLTGARTEAFF. The CDR3 bases are TGTGCCAGCAGCTTAACAGGGGCCCGGACTGAAGCTTTCTTT. Variable domain in full (rest from reference TRBV7-8 and TRBJ1-1): GAGVSQSPRYKVAKRGQDVALRCDPISGHVSLFWYQQALGQGPEFLTYFQNEAQLDKSGLPSDRFFAERPEGSVSTLKIQRTQQEDSAVYLCASSLTGARTEAFFGQGTRLTVV.

The rearrangement joins TRBV10-3 to TRBJ2-6, with D maybe TRBD1 (6 bases). Trimming left V 10 bases short and J 1 base short, with 20 bases between. This CDR3 is 17 amino acids long. CDR1 ENHRY and CDR2 SYGVKD come from the germline V gene. CDR3: CARILDRWVSGANVLTF. CDR3 nucleotide sequence: TGTGCCAGAATCCTCGACAGGTGGGTTTCTGGGGCCAACGTCCTGACTTTC.

This clone was seen a single time. The rearrangement links TRBV7-6 to TRBJ1-6; D remains unclear. Per the germline V gene, CDR1 is SGHVS and CDR2 is FNYEAQ. This CDR3 comprises 12 residues. V was pared by 3 bases and J by 7 bases, with 4 bases between. CDR3 sequence reads: CASSFLNSPLHF. CDR3 sequence (DNA): TGTGCCAGCAGCTTTCTAAATTCACCCCTCCACTTT.

V is TRBV5-1 and J is TRBJ2-2; possible D gene TRBD2, 5 bases. The CDR3 length is 15 residues. The V and J ends lost 0 bases and 4 bases respectively, with 10 bases between them. Per germline, CDR1 SGHRS and CDR2 YFSETQ. CDR3 coding DNA: TGCGCCAGCAGCTTGGGGACTGGTTTCACCGGGGAGCTGTTTTTT. It yields the protein CASSLGTGFTGELFF.

This chain links TRBV5-1 with TRBJ2-5; a possible D gene is TRBD2 (6 bases). The CDR3 is 15 amino acids. Trimming removed 0 bases from V and 5 bases from J, with 14 bases in between. The germline V gene has CDR1 SGHRS and CDR2 YFSETQ. CDR3 sequence: CASSLANGRGETQYF. DNA of the CDR3: TGCGCCAGCAGCTTGGCCAACGGGAGAGGGGAGACCCAGTACTTC.

The gene calls are TRBV7-9 and TRBJ1-3; D may be TRBD1 (5 bases). The CDR3 is 15 residues long. CDR1 is SEHNR and CDR2 is FQNEAQ in the germline V gene (reference sequence). V shed 5 bases and J shed 2 bases, with 13 bases lying between them. The CDR3 region is CASSPQGTTGNTIYF. The CDR3 nucleotides are TGTGCCAGCAGCCCGCAGGGTACAACTGGAAACACCATATATTTT.

This clone was detected a few times. This chain links TRBV11-1 with TRBJ1-1; TRBD1 matches at 7 bases. This CDR3 comprises 14 residues. Germline lookup yields CDR1 SGHAT and CDR2 FQDESV (reference sequence). Trimming removed 5 bases from V and 1 base from J; junction bases left unmatched: 4. The CDR3 DNA reads as TGTGCCAGCAGCAGAGGGACAGAGAACACTGAAGCTTTCTTT. Its translation is CASSRGTENTEAFF. The variable domain in full, completed from reference TRBV11-1 and TRBJ1-1, reads EAEVAQSPRYKITEKSQAVAFWCDPISGHATLYWYRQILGQGPELLVQFQDESVVDDSQLPKDRFSAERLKGVDSTLKIQPAELGDSAMYLCASSRGTENTEAFFGQGTRLTVV.

This clone was recorded once. The J gene is TRBJ1-2, the V gene TRBV12-3 or TRBV12-4; TRBD1 matches 8 bases. The CDR3 is made up of 13 amino acids. Trimming took 6 bases from V and 7 from J; bases not matched to a gene: 7. The CDR3 coding sequence is TGTGCCAGCAGCCGAGGACAGGGAGTTGGCTACACCTTC. Amino acids: CASSRGQGVGYTF.

CDR3 protein: CASSQEAGTNTEAFF. The CDR3 nucleotides are TGCGCCAGCAGCCAAGAGGCGGGGACGAACACTGAAGCTTTCTTT. The chain joins TRBV4-3 to TRBJ1-1, with D perhaps TRBD1 (5 bases). Germline V gene data show CDR1 as LGHNA and CDR2 as YSLEER. The CDR3 has 15 amino acids. Trimming removed 0 bases from V and 1 base from J, with 9 bases in between.

This sequence joins TRBV5-1 and TRBJ2-3, with TRBD1 as a possible D gene (5 bases). The CDR3 sequence is 14 residues long. From germline, CDR1 is SGHRS and CDR2 YFSETQ. V lost 2 bases and J 0 bases, leaving 7 bases between the germline ends. CDR3 sequence: CASSFTGSTDTQYF. For the CDR3, the DNA is TGCGCCAGCAGCTTTACAGGTAGCACAGATACGCAGTATTTT. Based on the CDR3 plus reference TRBV5-1 and TRBJ2-3, the full variable domain is KAGVTQTPRYLIKTRGQQVTLSCSPISGHRSVSWYQQTPGQGLQFLFEYFSETQRNKGNFPGRFSGRQFSNSRSEMNVSTLELGDSALYLCASSFTGSTDTQYFGPGTRLTVL.

The genes are TRBV9 and TRBJ1-1; D is perhaps TRBD1 (5 bases). This CDR3 region has 14 residues. Germline CDR1 is SGDLS and CDR2 is YYNGEE. V lost 0 bases, J lost 1 base, and 7 bases lay in between. This CDR3 is CASSVVGQNTEAFF. For the CDR3, the DNA is TGTGCCAGCAGCGTAGTAGGACAGAACACTGAAGCTTTCTTT.

The chain couples TRBV2 to TRBJ1-6, with D tentatively TRBD1 (6 bases). With 5 bases removed from V and 10 bases from J, the gap between germline ends came to 12 bases. The germline V gene encodes CDR1 SNHLY and CDR2 FYNNEI. This CDR3 has 13 amino acids. CDR3 sequence: CASSWDIVSPLHF. The CDR3 nucleotides read TGTGCCAGCAGTTGGGACATTGTCTCACCCCTCCACTTT.

The rearrangement uses TRBV29-1 and TRBJ1-2; D perhaps matches TRBD1 (5 bases). Looked up from germline, CDR1 is SQVTM and CDR2 is ANQGSEA. CDR3 length: 16 residues. V shed 6 bases and J shed 8 bases, with 28 bases lying between them. This CDR3 reads CSVAGPYGTTLQGYTF. The CDR3 bases are TGCAGCGTAGCTGGGCCCTACGGGACTACACTTCAAGGCTACACCTTC. Variable domain in full (rest from reference TRBV29-1 and TRBJ1-2): SAVISQKPSRDICQRGTSLTIQCQVDSQVTMMFWYRQQPGQSLTLIATANQGSEATYESGFVIDKFPISRPNLTFSTLTVSNMSPEDSSIYLCSVAGPYGTTLQGYTFGSGTRLTVV.

The rearrangement joins TRBV29-1 to TRBJ1-1; D unclear. Germline V gives CDR1 SQVTM, CDR2 ANQGSEA. Trimming stripped 5 bases from V and 0 bases from J, with 13 bases between. CDR3 length equals 14 residues. This chain's CDR3 is CSVLPWVLNTEAFF. CDR3 nucleotides: TGCAGCGTTCTCCCCTGGGTACTGAACACTGAAGCTTTCTTT.

In this sample, this clone turned up a few times. The chain couples TRBV6-2 or TRBV6-3 to TRBJ1-2; TRBD1 is a possible D gene (5 bases). The CDR3 length is 16 residues. Trimming stripped 4 bases from V and 4 bases from J, with 19 bases between. Germline assignment: CDR1 MNHEY and CDR2 SVGEGT. CDR3 sequence: CASSSYRDGGPYGYTF. The CDR3 region has the DNA TGTGCCAGCAGTTCGTACCGGGACGGGGGACCCTATGGCTACACCTTC.

The rearrangement joins TRBV28 to TRBJ2-7; 7 nucleotides align to TRBD1. CDR1 and CDR2 from the germline V gene are MDHEN and SYDVKM. The CDR3 is 14 amino acids. Germline trimming cut 5 bases from V and 3 bases from J; bases unmatched to any gene: 7. The CDR3 coding sequence is TGTGCCAGCAGTCCCCAGACAGGGTACTACGAGCAGTACTTC. Translation: CASSPQTGYYEQYF.

V and J are TRBV27 and TRBJ1-5; 9 bases align to TRBD1. V shed 0 bases and J 3 bases; nucleotides not matched to a gene: 3. Looked up from germline, CDR1 is MNHEY and CDR2 is SMNVEV (reference sequence). This CDR3 is 16 amino acids long. CDR3 protein: CASSLSGTGFNQPQHF. In DNA form, the CDR3 reads TGTGCCAGCAGTTTATCAGGGACAGGGTTCAATCAGCCCCAGCATTTT.

The J gene is TRBJ2-3, the V gene TRBV19, with a tentative D call TRBD2 (5 bases). Germline V gene lookup returns CDR1 LNHDA and CDR2 SQIVND (reference sequence). The CDR3 has 15 residues. The V and J ends lost 5 bases and 2 bases respectively, with 14 bases between them. DNA of the CDR3: TGTGCCAGTAGTTCCGGAGGTAGGGCCACAGATACGCAGTATTTT. Translated: CASSSGGRATDTQYF.

This clone was found a few times. The chain recombines TRBV3-1 (or the pseudogene TRBV3-2) with TRBJ1-4; D perhaps matches TRBD1 (5 bases). The CDR3 has 15 residues. The V end was cut by 4 bases, the J end by 8 bases, with 17 bases between. Germline assignment: CDR1 LGHDT and CDR2 YNNKEL (reference sequence). Written as DNA, the CDR3 is TGTGCCAGCAGCCCACCCCAGGGCTTGGGGGAAAAACTGTTTTTT. Amino acid sequence: CASSPPQGLGEKLFF.

This clone has a handful of counts. The CDR3 loop reads CASSETSGGELFF. The CDR3 DNA sequence: TGTGCCAGCAGTGAAACCTCGGGCGGGGAGCTGTTTTTT. V usage is TRBV2 and J usage is TRBJ2-2; D remains ambiguous. V dropped 2 bases and J dropped 7 bases, with 8 bases sitting between them. The CDR3 consists of 13 residues. Per the germline V gene, CDR1 is SNHLY and CDR2 is FYNNEI.

The chain's CDR3 is CASWGRGRDQPQHF. The CDR3 DNA reads TGTGCCAGCTGGGGGAGGGGAAGAGATCAGCCCCAGCATTTT. The chain carries TRBV19 and TRBJ1-5; perhaps TRBD1 as D (5 bases). This CDR3 spans 14 amino acids. Germline V gene lookup returns CDR1 LNHDA and CDR2 SQIVND (reference sequence). V lost 9 bases and J lost 5, with 17 bases in between.

This clone was picked up a small number of times. This sequence joins TRBV2 and TRBJ1-5; D possibly corresponds to TRBD1 (5 bases). With 4 bases removed from V and 2 bases from J, the gap between germline ends came to 12 bases. CDR3 length: 15 residues. Germline V gene lookup returns CDR1 SNHLY and CDR2 FYNNEI. For the CDR3, the DNA is TGTGCCAGCAGTGCTGACAGCCCCGGCAATCAGCCCCAGCATTTT. Residues: CASSADSPGNQPQHF.

This clone was detected a few times. The CDR3 DNA sequence: TGTGCCAGCAGCTCCGGGACTAGCGAGTTCTTC. Translation: CASSSGTSEFF. The chain links TRBV6-5 to TRBJ2-1, with TRBD2 matching 10 bases. CDR3 length: 11 residues. J gave up 14 bases and V 6 bases, and 4 bases lay outside the gene matches. Germline assignment: CDR1 MNHEY and CDR2 SVGAGI.

This sequence joins TRBV3-1 (or the pseudogene TRBV3-2) and TRBJ1-4; 9 bases map to TRBD1. This CDR3 is built from 16 residues. The J segment lost 8 bases and the V segment lost 3 bases, leaving 10 bases of the junction unmatched. Germline loops: CDR1 LGHDT, CDR2 YNNKEL (reference sequence). In nucleotides, the CDR3 is TGTGCCAGCAGCCATTCTCCGACAGGGGGAGGCGAAAAACTGTTTTTT. Amino acid sequence: CASSHSPTGGGEKLFF.

The CDR3 nucleotides read TGTGCCAGCAGCCCCTTAGGGGGATTTGCCGGGGAGCTGTTTTTT. This encodes CASSPLGGFAGELFF. The rearrangement joins TRBV7-2 to TRBJ2-2, with a tentative D call TRBD1 (6 bases). Germline CDR1 reads SGHTA; CDR2 reads FQGNSA. The CDR3 consists of 15 residues. V lost 5 bases to trimming and J lost 6 bases, with 16 bases between them.

This clone was detected once. V and J are TRBV7-8 and TRBJ1-1; maybe TRBD1 (5 bases). Germline V gene sequence: CDR1 SGHVS, CDR2 FQNEAQ. The CDR3 spans 13 residues. V lost 10 bases and J 1 base, leaving 13 bases between the germline ends. CDR3 sequence (DNA): TGTGCCACGACTACTGGGGGGAACACTGAAGCTTTCTTT. Its translation is CATTTGGNTEAFF.

The V and J genes are TRBV27 and TRBJ1-2; no definite D call. Germline V lookup: CDR1 MNHEY, CDR2 SMNVEV (reference sequence). The CDR3 is 13 amino acids. Trimming pared 6 bases from V and 3 bases from J, leaving 11 bases between. The CDR3 loop reads CASRSSGYYGYTF. CDR3 sequence (DNA): TGTGCCAGCAGATCGTCAGGATACTATGGCTACACCTTC.

The chain employs TRBV29-1 and TRBJ1-2, with a tentative D call TRBD1 (5 bases). The CDR3 sequence is 14 residues long. V was pared by 7 bases and J by 0 bases, with 15 bases between. Germline lookup yields CDR1 SQVTM and CDR2 ANQGSEA. The CDR3 loop is CSATPGGSNYGYTF. The CDR3 bases are TGCAGCGCCACACCCGGGGGTTCTAACTATGGCTACACCTTC.

V gene TRBV3-1 (or the pseudogene TRBV3-2) combines with J gene TRBJ2-6; 15 bases are shared with TRBD2. The CDR3 extends over 21 amino acids. Per germline, CDR1 LGHDT and CDR2 YNNKEL (reference sequence). Trimming removed 2 bases from V and 0 bases from J; junction bases left unmatched: 8. The DNA of the CDR3 is TGTGCCAGCAGCCAAACCGGGACTAGCGGGAGGTCTCGCTCTGGGGCCAACGTCCTGACTTTC. Protein product: CASSQTGTSGRSRSGANVLTF.

This clone was picked up one time. This chain uses TRBV7-7 with TRBJ2-5; D remains unclear. The ends were cut back, 4 bases at V and 5 bases at J, with 20 bases in the middle. The CDR3 runs 16 residues. The germline gives CDR1 SSHAT, CDR2 FNYEAQ (reference sequence). The CDR3 loop reads CASSSRDATRFETQYF. CDR3 DNA sequence: TGTGCCAGCAGCTCCCGAGACGCCACACGGTTCGAGACCCAGTACTTC.

J is TRBJ1-3 and V is TRBV15; no definite D call. The length of the CDR3 is 16 residues. V dropped 1 base and J dropped 0 bases, with 10 bases sitting between them. In germline, CDR1 is LNHNV, CDR2 YYDKDF (reference sequence). The CDR3 protein is CATSRGQLNSGNTIYF. In nucleotides, the CDR3 is TGTGCCACCAGCAGAGGGCAGCTAAACTCTGGAAACACCATATATTTT.